A selection of T cell receptor beta chains follows, all from one sample in a study of identical twins. TCRdb redid the calling of the 5' RACE reads with MiXCR, one entry per CDR3 protein. The repertoire holds 230,000 or so distinct CDR3 sequences, around 8.3% seen once, with over 2.5% in the top ten. This sample also belongs to another study, concerning yellow fever vaccine responses in identical twins.

Source material: CD8+ T cells sorted from blood. All receptors derive from a woman between 18 and 30 years old in good health. Both conserved end residues are part of each CDR3. Fields, in order: clone size, J gene, D gene, V gene, CDR3 protein, CDR3 DNA. D genes are given only for firm matches. Only some rows state a clone size, as once, few, many or a class for expanded clones.

.	TRBJ1-1	.	TRBV27	CASRDDPDKAFF	TGTGCCAGCAGGGACGACCCAGATAAAGCTTTCTTT
.	TRBJ2-7	TRBD1	TRBV9	CASSPAGRTGGGEQYF	TGTGCCAGCAGCCCCGCGGGCCGGACAGGGGGGGGCGAGCAGTACTTC
.	TRBJ2-1	.	TRBV20-1	CSALPDRLVSSYNEQFF	TGCAGTGCTCTACCGGACAGACTCGTAAGCTCCTACAATGAGCAGTTCTTC
many	TRBJ2-2	.	TRBV11-2	CASSQGGELFF	TGTGCCAGCAGCCAGGGCGGGGAGCTGTTTTTT
few	TRBJ2-2	.	TRBV2	CASSGLLNTGELFF	TGTGCCAGCAGTGGGCTTTTAAACACCGGGGAGCTGTTTTTT
.	TRBJ2-7	.	TRBV19	CASSTVDSYSYEQYF	TGTGCCAGTAGTACCGTGGACAGTTACTCCTACGAGCAGTACTTC
many	TRBJ1-1	.	TRBV7-8	CASSLTALEAFF	TGTGCCAGCAGCTTAACAGCCCTGGAAGCTTTCTTT
few	TRBJ1-5	TRBD1	TRBV4-1	CASSPWTGGNQPQHF	TGCGCCAGCAGCCCATGGACAGGGGGCAATCAGCCCCAGCATTTT
few	TRBJ2-1	TRBD1	TRBV7-2	CASSSRDSYNEQFF	TGTGCCAGCAGCTCCCGGGACAGTTACAATGAGCAGTTCTTC
many	TRBJ2-5	.	TRBV20-1	CSARVAARPTGPQETQYF	TGCAGTGCTAGAGTGGCCGCGAGGCCCACGGGACCCCAAGAGACCCAGTACTTC
.	TRBJ2-2	TRBD1	TRBV28	CATRPQGALGELFF	TGTGCCACCAGACCACAGGGGGCTCTAGGGGAGCTGTTTTTT
few	TRBJ2-1	TRBD2	TRBV28	CASSFPSGTSGSNEQFF	TGTGCCAGCAGTTTCCCCTCAGGGACTAGCGGGAGCAATGAGCAGTTCTTC
many	TRBJ2-6	.	TRBV29-1	CSVVYGSGANVLTF	TGCAGCGTTGTCTATGGCTCTGGGGCCAACGTCCTGACTTTC
.	TRBJ2-6	.	TRBV21-1	CASSPRKGSGANVLTF	TGTGCCAGCAGCCCCCGGAAGGGGTCTGGGGCCAACGTCCTGACTTTC
once	TRBJ2-3	.	TRBV29-1	CSVEETGPLDTQYF	TGCAGCGTTGAAGAGACTGGCCCGCTGGATACGCAGTATTTT
few	TRBJ2-5	.	TRBV2	CASSGDSGLRQETQYF	TGTGCCAGCAGTGGTGATTCGGGGCTGAGACAAGAGACCCAGTACTTC
.	TRBJ1-1	.	TRBV27	CASSLYPAERTNTEAFF	TGTGCCAGCAGTTTATACCCCGCCGAGAGGACAAACACTGAAGCTTTCTTT
.	TRBJ2-7	TRBD1	TRBV7-9	CASSWDRAEAYEQYF	TGTGCCAGCAGCTGGGACAGGGCGGAGGCCTACGAGCAGTACTTC
.	TRBJ1-1	TRBD1	TRBV6-1	CASSPRQGGTEAFF	TGTGCCAGCAGTCCGCGACAGGGCGGCACTGAAGCTTTCTTT
.	TRBJ2-1	TRBD2	TRBV6-5	CASSYADPGLLFDEQFF	TGTGCCAGCAGTTACGCGGATCCGGGACTACTATTCGATGAGCAGTTCTTC
few	TRBJ2-2	TRBD2	TRBV3-1	CASSPEASGLTGELFF	TGTGCCAGCAGCCCCGAGGCTAGCGGGCTTACCGGGGAGCTGTTTTTT
.	TRBJ2-3	.	TRBV21-1	CASSKVRGDRTSTDTQYF	TGTGCCAGCAGCAAAGTGCGGGGGGACCGAACTAGCACAGATACGCAGTATTTT
many	TRBJ2-2	.	TRBV10-3	CAISDPGNTGELFF	TGTGCCATCAGTGATCCGGGGAACACCGGGGAGCTGTTTTTT
.	TRBJ2-1	.	TRBV2	CASRGFREINNEQFF	TGTGCCAGCAGGGGGTTTCGGGAGATCAACAATGAGCAGTTCTTC
few	TRBJ2-1	TRBD2	TRBV2	CASRGVLSGVSYNEQFF	TGTGCCAGCAGGGGGGTGCTTAGCGGGGTCTCCTACAATGAGCAGTTCTTC
few	TRBJ2-7	.	TRBV20-1	CSVDDAAYEQYF	TGCAGTGTTGACGACGCGGCCTACGAGCAGTACTTC